The rows below give T cell receptor beta chains drawn from one sample of a study of shared clonotypes between healthy human individuals. This table comes from immunoSEQ multiplex PCR, and its TCRdb copy is limited to in-frame clones, with some not included. The repertoire holds approximately 980,000 clones, with 70% to 85% as singletons. The sequenced material came from memory CD4+ T cells sorted from blood. These receptors came from a man aged 18 to 30 in good health. Both conserved end residues are part of each CDR3. A D gene is named only where the DNA matches it firmly. Expanded clones get a size class; other rows say once, few or many, or leave the size out.

cdr3_aa cdr3_nt j_call clone_size v_call d_call
CAWSLLSTDTQYF TGTGCCTGGAGTCTACTAAGCACAGATACGCAGTATTTT TRBJ2-3 few TRBV30 -
CASSRGDEKLFF TGTGCCAGCTCCCGCGGGGATGAAAAACTGTTTTTT TRBJ1-4 - TRBV18 -
CASSSGLSNYGYTF TGTGCCAGCAGCTCGGGACTCTCTAACTATGGCTACACCTTC TRBJ1-2 - TRBV7-2 -
CASSTFGVAGETQYF TGTGCCAGCAGCACCTTTGGGGTAGCGGGGGAGACGCAGTATTTT TRBJ2-3 few TRBV6-1 TRBD2
CASSGLFTDTQYF TGTGCCAGTTCGGGACTATTCACAGATACGCAGTATTTT TRBJ2-3 - TRBV6-1 TRBD2
CASSPTGLMNYGYTF TGCGCCAGCAGTCCAACAGGGTTGATGAACTATGGCTACACCTTC TRBJ1-2 - TRBV5-1 -
CASSIMFRQGPNEQFF TGTGCCAGTAGTATAATGTTTAGACAGGGGCCCAATGAGCAGTTCTTC TRBJ2-1 - TRBV19 TRBD1
CASSDGSYGYTF TGTGCCAGTAGCGACGGATCCTATGGCTACACCTTC TRBJ1-2 - TRBV19 -
CASKDRKETQYF TGTGCCAGCAAGGACAGAAAAGAGACCCAGTACTTC TRBJ2-5 - TRBV6-4 -
CASSYSGYLGEQYF TGTGCCAGCAGTTACTCGGGTTATCTGGGCGAGCAGTACTTC TRBJ2-7 once TRBV6-5 -
CASSLFLSSGNTIYF TGTGCCAGCAGCTTATTCCTTTCCTCTGGAAACACCATATATTTT TRBJ1-3 - TRBV7-9 -
CASSYGGSEAFF TGTGCCAGCAGTTACGGGGGCTCTGAAGCTTTCTTT TRBJ1-1 - TRBV6-6 -
CASSWGGTNSPLHF TGTGCCAGCAGCTGGGGAGGAACTAACTCACCCCTCCACTTT TRBJ1-6 - TRBV5-8 -
CASSLEQGALRGANVLTF TGTGCCAGCAGCTTGGAACAGGGGGCGCTTCGTGGGGCCAACGTCCTGACTTTC TRBJ2-6 once TRBV7-8 TRBD1
CASSATGDHQPQHF TGTGCCAGCAGTGCGACAGGGGATCATCAGCCCCAGCATTTT TRBJ1-5 - TRBV28 TRBD1
CASSQGRQLYTDTQYF TGTGCCAGCAGCCAAGGGAGACAGCTTTATACAGATACGCAGTATTTT TRBJ2-3 - TRBV14 -
CASSLYSGGRTDTQYF TGTGCCAGCAGCTTGTATAGCGGGGGTCGCACAGATACGCAGTATTTT TRBJ2-3 - TRBV5-6 TRBD2
CASSPISQGWNQPQHF TGTGCCAGTAGCCCGATTTCTCAGGGGTGGAATCAGCCCCAGCATTTT TRBJ1-5 - TRBV19 -
CASSNLRDRALGLNGYTF TGTGCCAGCAGTAACCTCCGGGACAGGGCCCTAGGGCTTAATGGCTACACCTTC TRBJ1-2 many TRBV28 TRBD1
CASSLETNHEQYF TGCGCCAGCAGCTTGGAGACAAACCACGAGCAGTACTTC TRBJ2-7 once TRBV5-1 -
CASSLATGTETQYF TGCGCCAGCAGCTTGGCGACAGGGACAGAGACCCAGTACTTC TRBJ2-5 - TRBV5-1 TRBD1
CASSLNTGSATDTQYF TGTGCCAGCAGCTTGAATACAGGGAGCGCCACAGATACGCAGTATTTT TRBJ2-3 - TRBV7-3 -
CAWRSLAVPYNEQFF TGTGCCTGGAGATCGCTAGCGGTACCCTACAATGAGCAGTTCTTC TRBJ2-1 - TRBV30 TRBD2
CAISEGRGRGVGEKLFF TGTGCCATCAGTGAAGGAAGGGGACGAGGGGTAGGAGAAAAACTGTTTTTT TRBJ1-4 - TRBV10-3 -
CASSYGQTHETQYF TGTGCCAGCAGTTACGGTCAGACTCACGAGACCCAGTACTTC TRBJ2-5 - TRBV6-6 -
CASSNPPQPQHF TGTGCCAGCAGTAACCCGCCCCAGCCCCAGCATTTT TRBJ1-5 - TRBV27 -
CASSPRGPGANVLTF TGCGCCAGCAGCCCCAGGGGGCCTGGGGCCAACGTCCTGACTTTC TRBJ2-6 - TRBV5-1 TRBD1
CASSTGGQVIYEQYF TGTGCCAGCAGCACTGGGGGACAGGTGATCTACGAGCAGTACTTC TRBJ2-7 once TRBV5-6 TRBD1
CASSSLQGSYEQYF TGTGCCAGCAGCTCCCTTCAGGGGTCCTACGAGCAGTACTTC TRBJ2-7 - TRBV7-2 -
CASSYSNLGTYEQYF TGTGCCAGCAGTTACTCGAATTTAGGGACCTACGAGCAGTACTTC TRBJ2-7 - TRBV6-5 -
CASRKPGQGPRGYTF TGTGCCAGCAGGAAACCGGGACAGGGGCCTCGAGGCTACACCTTC TRBJ1-2 - TRBV6-5 TRBD1
CASSLGSGANTGELFF TGTGCCAGCAGCTTGGGGAGCGGGGCGAACACCGGGGAGCTGTTTTTT TRBJ2-2 few TRBV9 TRBD2
CASSPVGVNYEQYF TGTGCCAGCTCACCGGTCGGGGTAAACTACGAGCAGTACTTC TRBJ2-7 - TRBV18 -
CASRRLALDNEQFF TGTGCCAGCAGGCGACTAGCTTTAGACAATGAGCAGTTCTTC TRBJ2-1 few TRBV6-1 TRBD2
CASTTGGLVGNEQFF TGCGCCAGCACGACGGGCGGACTAGTTGGCAATGAGCAGTTCTTC TRBJ2-1 few TRBV5-1 TRBD2
CASSFSTYEQYF TGCGCCAGCAGCTTCAGTACCTACGAGCAGTACTTC TRBJ2-7 once TRBV5-1 -
CASSPTGDLVWQYF TGTGCCAGCTCACCGACAGGAGATCTGGTATGGCAGTACTTC TRBJ2-7 - TRBV18 -
CASSPRLAYGYTF TGTGCCAGCAGCCCCCGACTGGCCTATGGCTACACCTTC TRBJ1-2 few TRBV7-9 -
CASSPQTGGTGELFF TGTGCCAGCAGTCCGCAGACAGGCGGCACCGGGGAGCTGTTTTTT TRBJ2-2 - TRBV7-2 -
CASSPRQGAFPNYGYTF TGTGCCAGCTCACCAAGGCAGGGGGCCTTCCCTAACTATGGCTACACCTTC TRBJ1-2 - TRBV18 TRBD1
CASSLGQSSYEQYF TGCGCCAGCAGTCTCGGACAGTCGTCCTACGAGCAGTACTTC TRBJ2-7 - TRBV23-1 -
CASSPTYEQYF TGTGCCAGCTCCCCCACCTACGAGCAGTACTTC TRBJ2-7 - TRBV2 -
CASSLVASGRTPYEQYF TGTGCCAGCAGCTTAGTGGCTAGCGGGAGGACGCCCTACGAGCAGTACTTC TRBJ2-7 - TRBV7-2 TRBD2
CASSLGRHEAFF TGTGCCAGCAGTCTCGGACGGCATGAAGCTTTCTTT TRBJ1-1 - TRBV28 -
CASSPGGQGYEQYF TGTGCCAGCAGCCCGGGGGGACAGGGCTACGAGCAGTACTTC TRBJ2-7 few TRBV14 TRBD1
CASSKQGLNTEAFF TGTGCCAGCAGTAAACAGGGCCTGAACACTGAAGCTTTCTTT TRBJ1-1 - TRBV6-6 -
CASSKGGPLGEQFF TGTGCCAGCAGCAAAGGGGGACCCCTTGGGGAGCAGTTCTTC TRBJ2-1 - TRBV21-1 -
CASSLTSGRAETQYF TGTGCCAGCAGCTTAACTAGCGGGAGGGCCGAGACCCAGTACTTC TRBJ2-5 - TRBV7-9 TRBD2
CASSLNQGPNEQFF TGTGCCAGCAGCTTAAACCAGGGCCCAAATGAGCAGTTCTTC TRBJ2-1 - TRBV7-6 -
CASSLHRGQPQHF TGTGCCAGCAGTTTACACAGGGGGCAGCCCCAGCATTTT TRBJ1-5 - TRBV28 TRBD1
CASSPAQGYGYTF TGTGCCAGCAGTCCAGCCCAGGGCTATGGCTACACCTTC TRBJ1-2 - TRBV2 -